Reported below is one TCR beta chain. Which antigen it targets is not known. Per-base qualities were not stored, and no clone one base away is much larger. In Seattle, one collaborating source enrolled patients while the infection was active and tracked those patients longitudinally over the course of disease. Collaborating institutions collected whole blood in K2EDTA tubes following their own protocols. Collaborator samples were shipped for TCRbeta analysis as frozen whole blood, isolated PBMCs, or DNA extracted from either sample type. This specimen belongs to a study of blood T cell repertoires in COVID-19 (TCRdb year 2020). Context from the whole study: Collaborator samples came from the United States, Italy and Spain and covered acute and convalescent phases of COVID-19. The repertoires were made available in a free public database intended to serve as a resource for research on the immune response to SARS-CoV-2. The samples were drawn from two sources: the first 160 participants of the ongoing ImmuneRACE study, and 1,000 to 1,500 subjects contributed by 6 global collaborators. A de-identified subject ID, COVID-19 status, age in years and sex were almost always included in the sample metadata. Where available, HLA class I and class II types were taken from metadata supplied by the sample provider and were not determined by assay-based typing. Subjects who had been exposed to COVID-19, were actively infected with it, or had recovered from it provided the deeply sampled blood TCRbeta repertoires that made up the dataset. The prospective study material was composed of cDNA or gDNA derived from T cells, B-cell-depleted T cells, or PBMCs.

The V end gives up 2 bases and the J end 2 bases, leaving 3 bases in the junction not matched to a gene. The CDR3 sequence holds 16 residues, the cysteine and phenylalanine included. Only the CDR3 part of the read is kept: 48 bases, read in frame from the first base. The germline V gene encodes CDR1 SGHTA and CDR2 FQGNSA. TCRbeta CDR3 regions were amplified from genomic DNA using the immunoSEQ Assay, a bias-controlled multiplex PCR. The paper's processing steps were these. Within the assay, amplification of reference gene primers was used to estimate how many nucleated cells each sample contained. To quantify the absolute abundance of each unique TCRbeta CDR3 rearrangement, sequence reads were collapsed and filtered. Productive Simpson clonality was computed per sample as the square root of Simpson's diversity index over productive rearrangements. TCRdb re-hosts the immuneACCESS table, in-frame sequences only. Its copies lack some clones; in the studies checked, an unresolved V gene accounts for under half of them, and the cause for the rest is not known. The DNA was the basis for D and trimming; V, J and clone size are from that table. In this sample the table shows 270,000 or so clones, 89% of which occur a single time. In total, the top ten clones hold 11% of the sample.

General conclusions and limits of the study: The quantity of clinical and demographic metadata differed by source and by participant and was supplied without curation.

The source material was peripheral blood. Recombination joined TRBV7-2 with TRBJ2-1, with TRBD2 matching 10 junction bases. The TCR originated in a woman aged 30 to 39 with COVID-19, enrolled during active disease. The DNA reads TGTGCCAGCAGCTTACTAGCGGGGGAAGCCTACAATGAGCAGTTCTTC. Protein translation: CASSLLAGEAYNEQFF.